The 2 T cell receptor beta chains in this list originate from one sample, sequenced in a study of blood T cells in healthy people across ages. The authors ran a second PCR of 7 to 11 cycles using a sample-barcoded 5' primer and a J-beta primer mix. TCRdb ran MiXCR on the 5' RACE reads and lists one entry per CDR3 protein. There are fewer than 800,000 distinct CDR3 sequences in the sample; roughly 21% occur only once, and approximately 3.6% lies in the top ten. Sequencing was carried out using blood. The receptor source for this set is an older man in good health.

In this sample, this clonotype turned up once. V usage is TRBV29-1 and J usage is TRBJ2-5, with a tentative D call TRBD1 (6 bases). The J call is doubtful: the DNA matches TRBJ2-7 better. Germline V gene data show CDR1 as SQVTM and CDR2 as ANQGSEA. This CDR3 contains 13 residues. The CDR3, as DNA: TGCAGCGTTGAAATACAGGGATTCTACGAGCAGTACTTC. It translates to CSVEIQGFYEQYF.

The chain combines TRBV20-1 with TRBJ2-7; 7 positions agree with TRBD2. Germline assignment: CDR1 DFQATT and CDR2 SNEGSKA (reference sequence). This CDR3 has 13 residues. With 2 bases clipped from V and 1 base from J, the junction kept 2 bases outside the gene matches. CDR3 nucleotide sequence: TGCAGTGCTAGACAGGGAGGGTCCTACGAGCAGTACTTC. Its protein is CSARQGGSYEQYF.